The 8 T cell receptor beta chains listed next were all sequenced from one sample in a study of cytomegalovirus exposure and HLA in healthy donors. Use of 60 Vbeta and 13 Jbeta primers characterized the PCR. This table comes from immunoSEQ multiplex PCR, and its TCRdb copy is limited to in-frame clones, with some not included. Among 65,000 to 85,000 clones listed, roughly 88% were seen once. What was sequenced was PBMCs. Receptors originate from a woman between 25 and 40 years old in good health and CMV-seronegative.

The chain links TRBV25-1 to TRBJ2-3, with D unresolved. The ends were cut back, 4 bases at V and 0 bases at J, with 14 bases in the middle. In germline, CDR1 is MGHDK, CDR2 SYGVNS. This CDR3 comprises 16 residues. The CDR3 DNA reads TGTGCCAGCAGTGGGCCAAACAGTGCTAGCACAGATACGCAGTATTTT. Protein product: CASSGPNSASTDTQYF.

This rearrangement joins TRBV7-6 to TRBJ2-5; D is perhaps TRBD1 (5 bases). CDR1 SGHVS and CDR2 FNYEAQ come from the germline V gene. This CDR3 spans 13 amino acids. V lost 2 bases and J lost 3, with 7 bases in between. The CDR3 DNA reads as TGTGCCAGCAGCTTATCAGGGAAAGAGACCCAGTACTTC. Protein product: CASSLSGKETQYF.

This clone was counted between two and nine times. V is TRBV23-1 and J is TRBJ1-3, with D maybe TRBD1 (5 bases). TRBV23-1 is noted as an ORF with a role that remains uncertain. With 0 bases removed from V and 0 bases from J, the gap between germline ends came to 18 bases. The CDR3 runs 19 residues. CDR3 region: CASSQSWVQGHTSGNTIYF. The CDR3 DNA sequence: TGCGCCAGCAGTCAATCTTGGGTGCAGGGCCATACCTCTGGAAACACCATATATTTT.

This chain connects TRBV7-9 to TRBJ2-7; D not resolved. Between the trimmed V and J ends, which lost 2 bases and 6 bases, there was a span of 8 bases. In germline, CDR1 is SEHNR, CDR2 FQNEAQ (reference sequence). The CDR3 totals 12 residues. In DNA, the CDR3 is TGTGCCAGCAGCTTAACATCCCCCGAGCAGTACTTC. It yields the protein CASSLTSPEQYF. Supplemented by reference TRBV7-9 and TRBJ2-7, the full variable domain reads DTGVSQNPRHKITKRGQNVTFRCDPISEHNRLYWYRQTLGQGPEFLTYFQNEAQLEKSRLLSDRFSAERPKGSFSTLEIQRTEQGDSAMYLCASSLTSPEQYFGPGTRLTVT.

The chain couples TRBV7-9 to TRBJ1-5; D unclear. This CDR3 spans 15 amino acids. The V gene's germline CDR1 is SEHNR and CDR2 FQNEAQ (reference sequence). Trimming cost V 0 bases and J 2 bases, with 8 bases left between them. As DNA, the CDR3 is TGTGCCAGCAGCTTAGCTGGGCTGGGCAATCAGCCCCAGCATTTT. Protein: CASSLAGLGNQPQHF.

This rearrangement joins TRBV7-9 to TRBJ2-7; 7 positions agree with TRBD2. The germline CDR1 and CDR2 sequences are SEHNR and FQNEAQ (reference sequence). This CDR3 has 16 residues. V was pared by 4 bases and J by 1 base, with 10 bases of the junction left unmatched. CDR3: CASSSAGTKHSYEQYF. In DNA form, the CDR3 reads TGTGCCAGCAGCTCCGCCGGGACTAAACATTCCTACGAGCAGTACTTC. The variable domain in full, completed from reference TRBV7-9 and TRBJ2-7, reads DTGVSQNPRHKITKRGQNVTFRCDPISEHNRLYWYRQTLGQGPEFLTYFQNEAQLEKSRLLSDRFSAERPKGSFSTLEIQRTEQGDSAMYLCASSSAGTKHSYEQYFGPGTRLTVT.

The gene calls are TRBV25-1 and TRBJ1-1; TRBD1 agrees at 9 bases. CDR1 is MGHDK, CDR2 SYGVNS, per germline. V was pared by 4 bases and J by 3 bases, with 15 bases of the junction left unmatched. The CDR3 extends over 18 amino acids. The CDR3 loop is CASSVYSRGQGHHTEAFF. The CDR3, as DNA: TGTGCCAGCAGTGTATACTCGAGGGGACAGGGCCATCACACTGAAGCTTTCTTT.

This chain joins TRBV18 and TRBJ2-7; 9 nucleotides align to TRBD1. Germline assignment: CDR1 KGHSH and CDR2 LQKENI. After removal of 5 bases from V and 4 bases from J, the junction contained 6 bases not matched to a gene. This CDR3 has 14 residues. For the CDR3, the DNA is TGTGCCAGCTCAGAACAGGGGGCGCGTTACGAGCAGTACTTC. Protein product: CASSEQGARYEQYF.